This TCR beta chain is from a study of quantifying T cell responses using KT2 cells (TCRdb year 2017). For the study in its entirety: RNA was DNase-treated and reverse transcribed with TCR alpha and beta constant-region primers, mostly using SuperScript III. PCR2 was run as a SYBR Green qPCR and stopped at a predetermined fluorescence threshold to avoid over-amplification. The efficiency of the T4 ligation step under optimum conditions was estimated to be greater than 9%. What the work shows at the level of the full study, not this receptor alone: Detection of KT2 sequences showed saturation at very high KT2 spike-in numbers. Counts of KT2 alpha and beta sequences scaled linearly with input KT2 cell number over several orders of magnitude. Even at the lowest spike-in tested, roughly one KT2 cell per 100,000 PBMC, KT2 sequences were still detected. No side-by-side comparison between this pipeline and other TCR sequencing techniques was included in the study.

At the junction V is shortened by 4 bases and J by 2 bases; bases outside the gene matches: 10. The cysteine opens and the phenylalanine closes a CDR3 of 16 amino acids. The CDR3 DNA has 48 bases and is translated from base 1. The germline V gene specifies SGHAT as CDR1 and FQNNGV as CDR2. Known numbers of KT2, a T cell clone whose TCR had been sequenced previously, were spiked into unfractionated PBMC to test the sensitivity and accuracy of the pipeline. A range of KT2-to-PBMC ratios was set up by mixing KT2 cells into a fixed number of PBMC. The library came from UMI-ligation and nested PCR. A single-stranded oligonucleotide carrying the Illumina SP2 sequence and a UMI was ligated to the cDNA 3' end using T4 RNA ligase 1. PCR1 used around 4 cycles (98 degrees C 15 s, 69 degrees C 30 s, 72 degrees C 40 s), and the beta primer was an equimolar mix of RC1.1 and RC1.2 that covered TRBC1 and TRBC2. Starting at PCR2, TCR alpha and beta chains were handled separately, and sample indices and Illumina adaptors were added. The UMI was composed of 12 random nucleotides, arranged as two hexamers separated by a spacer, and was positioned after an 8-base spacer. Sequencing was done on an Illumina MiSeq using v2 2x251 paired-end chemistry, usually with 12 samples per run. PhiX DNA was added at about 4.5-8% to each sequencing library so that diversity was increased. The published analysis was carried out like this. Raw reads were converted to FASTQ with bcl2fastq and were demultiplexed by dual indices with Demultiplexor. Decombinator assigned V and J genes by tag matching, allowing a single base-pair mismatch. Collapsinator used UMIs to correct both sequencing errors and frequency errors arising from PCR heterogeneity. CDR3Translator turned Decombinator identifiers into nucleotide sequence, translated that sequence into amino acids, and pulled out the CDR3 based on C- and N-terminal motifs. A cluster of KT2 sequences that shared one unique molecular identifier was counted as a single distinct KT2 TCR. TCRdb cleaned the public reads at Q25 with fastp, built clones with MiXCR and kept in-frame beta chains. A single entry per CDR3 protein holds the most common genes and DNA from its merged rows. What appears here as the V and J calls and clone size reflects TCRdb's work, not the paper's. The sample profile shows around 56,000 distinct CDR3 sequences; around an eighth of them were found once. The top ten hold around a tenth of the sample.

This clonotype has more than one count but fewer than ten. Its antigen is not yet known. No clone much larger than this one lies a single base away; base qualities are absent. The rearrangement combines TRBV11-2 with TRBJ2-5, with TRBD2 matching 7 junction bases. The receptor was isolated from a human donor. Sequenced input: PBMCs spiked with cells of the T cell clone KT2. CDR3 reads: CASSYDSSGGQETQYF. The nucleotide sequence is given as TGTGCCAGCAGCTACGACTCGTCCGGGGGGCAAGAGACCCAGTACTTC.